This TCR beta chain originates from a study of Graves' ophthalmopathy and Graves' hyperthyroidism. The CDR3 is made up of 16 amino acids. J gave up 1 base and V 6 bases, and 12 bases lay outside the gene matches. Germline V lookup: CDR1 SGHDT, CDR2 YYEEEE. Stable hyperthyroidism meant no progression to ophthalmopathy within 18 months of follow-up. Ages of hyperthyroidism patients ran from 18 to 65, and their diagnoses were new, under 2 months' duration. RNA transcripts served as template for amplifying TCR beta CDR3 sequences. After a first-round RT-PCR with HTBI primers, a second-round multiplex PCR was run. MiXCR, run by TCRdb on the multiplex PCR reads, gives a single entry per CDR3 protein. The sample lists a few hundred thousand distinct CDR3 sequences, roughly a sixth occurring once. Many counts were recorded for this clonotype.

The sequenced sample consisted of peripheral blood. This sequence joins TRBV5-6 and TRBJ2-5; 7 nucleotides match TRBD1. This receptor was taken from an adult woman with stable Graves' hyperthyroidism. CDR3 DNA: TGTGCCAGCATCCCGCGGTACAGGGGACCCCAAGAGACCCAGTACTTC. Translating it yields CASIPRYRGPQETQYF.